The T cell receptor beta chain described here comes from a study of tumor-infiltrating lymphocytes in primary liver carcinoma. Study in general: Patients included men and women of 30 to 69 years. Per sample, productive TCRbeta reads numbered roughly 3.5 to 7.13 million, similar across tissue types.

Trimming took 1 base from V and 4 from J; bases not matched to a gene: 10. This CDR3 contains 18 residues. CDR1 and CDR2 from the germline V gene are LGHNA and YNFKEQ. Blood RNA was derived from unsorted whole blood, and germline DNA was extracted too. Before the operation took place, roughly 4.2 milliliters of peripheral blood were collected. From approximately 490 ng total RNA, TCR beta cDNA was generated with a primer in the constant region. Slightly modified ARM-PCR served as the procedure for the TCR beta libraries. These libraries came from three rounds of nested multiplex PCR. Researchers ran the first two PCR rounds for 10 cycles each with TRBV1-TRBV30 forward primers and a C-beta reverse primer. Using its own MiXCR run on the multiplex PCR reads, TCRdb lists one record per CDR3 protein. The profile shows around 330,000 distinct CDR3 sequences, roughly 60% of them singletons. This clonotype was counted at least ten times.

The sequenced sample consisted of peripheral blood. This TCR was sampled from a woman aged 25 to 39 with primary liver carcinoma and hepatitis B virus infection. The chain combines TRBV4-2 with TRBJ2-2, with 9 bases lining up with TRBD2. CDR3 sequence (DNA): TGTGCCAGCAGCCAAGGAGCGGCAGGGACTAGCTCCACCGGGGAGCTGTTTTTT. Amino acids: CASSQGAAGTSSTGELFF.